The rows below give T cell receptor beta chains drawn from one sample of a study of blood T cell repertoires in COVID-19. Method: immunoSEQ multiplex PCR; TCRdb's copy keeps in-frame clones and lacks some. The sample consists of 150,000 to 200,000 clones, approximately 88% of them appearing once. Input material: peripheral blood. The receptors originated from a woman between 40 and 50 years old with COVID-19, enrolled during active disease. Each CDR3 is given with its conserved first and last residue. D genes are given only for firm matches. Some rows mark clone size as missing; the rest say once, few, many or name a class of expanded clone.

TRBV24-1	TRBD1	NA	TRBJ1-1	CATSDPHRGATEAFF	TGTGCCACCAGTGATCCCCACAGGGGGGCAACTGAAGCTTTCTTT
TRBV28	NA	NA	TRBJ1-1	CASTFRGSPTEAFF	TGTGCCAGCACCTTTCGGGGAAGCCCCACTGAAGCTTTCTTT
TRBV19	TRBD2	once	TRBJ2-1	CASSIAGGRNEQFF	TGTGCCAGTAGTATTGCGGGAGGGAGGAATGAGCAGTTCTTC
TRBV5-1	TRBD1	NA	TRBJ2-7	CASSRTTGTGYDEQYF	TGCGCCAGCAGCCGAACAACCGGGACAGGGTACGACGAGCAGTACTTC
TRBV4-2	TRBD1	NA	TRBJ2-5	CASSQDLGQYQETQYF	TGTGCCAGCAGCCAAGATCTGGGACAGTATCAAGAGACCCAGTACTTC
TRBV4-1	TRBD2	NA	TRBJ2-2	CASSQERLAGVLTGELFF	TGCGCCAGCAGCCAAGAGAGGCTAGCGGGGGTACTCACCGGGGAGCTGTTTTTT
TRBV9	NA	NA	TRBJ2-5	CASSPFRETQYF	TGTGCCAGCAGCCCTTTCAGGGAGACCCAGTACTTC
TRBV2	NA	NA	TRBJ2-2	CASSKTGSPNTGELFF	TGTGCCAGCAGTAAAACAGGGTCCCCGAACACCGGGGAGCTGTTTTTT
TRBV9	NA	NA	TRBJ2-7	CASSPTDSSSYEQYF	TGTGCCAGCAGCCCGACTGATTCGAGCTCCTACGAGCAGTACTTC
TRBV7-6	TRBD2	NA	TRBJ2-7	CASSLAPGEGSAYEQYF	TGTGCCAGCAGCTTAGCACCCGGGGAGGGCTCTGCCTACGAGCAGTACTTC
TRBV19	NA	NA	TRBJ1-4	CASTLQASEKLFF	TGTGCCAGTACCCTCCAGGCCTCTGAAAAACTGTTTTTT
TRBV28	NA	NA	TRBJ2-3	CASSSLGKGEYF	TGTGCCAGCAGTTCCCTGGGGAAGGGAGAGTATTTT
TRBV2	TRBD1	NA	TRBJ1-2	CASSPDRGFYGYTF	TGTGCCAGCAGTCCGGACAGGGGGTTCTATGGCTACACCTTC
TRBV18	NA	NA	TRBJ1-5	CASSPLRGKNQPQHF	TGTGCCAGCTCACCCCTACGAGGGAAGAATCAGCCCCAGCATTTT
TRBV29-1	TRBD1	NA	TRBJ1-1	CSVRSPGTGGGGAFF	TGCAGCGTTCGTAGTCCCGGGACAGGGGGCGGAGGAGCTTTCTTT
TRBV24-1	NA	once	TRBJ1-2	CATRAGENYGYTF	TGTGCCACCAGGGCAGGGGAGAACTATGGCTACACCTTC
TRBV7-9	TRBD1	NA	TRBJ2-7	CASSSGTGGYEQYF	TGTGCCAGCAGTTCCGGGACAGGGGGCTACGAGCAGTACTTC
TRBV27	NA	few	TRBJ1-1	CASSLTGSTEAFF	TGTGCCAGCAGTCTCACAGGGAGCACTGAAGCTTTCTTT
TRBV28	NA	NA	TRBJ1-2	CASSVVSFYGYTF	TGTGCCAGCAGTGTGGTCAGTTTCTATGGCTACACCTTC
TRBV19	NA	NA	TRBJ2-2	CASRWDFSTGELFF	TGTGCCAGTAGATGGGACTTCAGCACCGGGGAGCTGTTTTTT
TRBV19	TRBD1	NA	TRBJ1-2	CASSIRQGDVGNGYTF	TGTGCCAGTAGTATAAGACAGGGGGACGTCGGAAATGGCTACACCTTC
TRBV2	TRBD1	NA	TRBJ2-7	CASIRDSSYAEQYF	TGTGCCAGCATCAGGGACAGCTCCTACGCCGAGCAGTACTTC
TRBV2	NA	NA	TRBJ2-1	CASGVQGIRYNEQFF	TGTGCCAGTGGGGTACAGGGAATCCGCTACAATGAGCAGTTCTTC
TRBV11-2	NA	NA	TRBJ2-1	CASSLEIVSNQFF	TGTGCCAGCAGCTTAGAAATCGTATCTAACCAGTTCTTC
TRBV25-1	NA	NA	TRBJ2-7	CASTIGGGGHEQYF	TGTGCCAGCACTATCGGAGGGGGGGGACACGAGCAGTACTTC
TRBV18	TRBD1	NA	TRBJ2-2	CASSRDRGPLTGELFF	TGTGCCAGCTCACGGGACAGGGGGCCGCTCACCGGGGAGCTGTTTTTT
TRBV27	TRBD1	once	TRBJ1-4	CASRTGQGFAVDEKLFF	TGTGCCAGCAGAACGGGACAGGGGTTTGCGGTGGATGAAAAACTGTTTTTT
TRBV7-9	NA	NA	TRBJ2-3	CASSLALSSTDTQYF	TGTGCCAGCAGCTTAGCGCTATCTAGCACAGATACGCAGTATTTT
TRBV11-3	TRBD1	NA	TRBJ2-3	CASSPGTGFADTQYF	TGTGCCAGCAGCCCCGGGACAGGATTCGCAGATACGCAGTATTTT
TRBV6-6	TRBD1	once	TRBJ1-4	CASRRDRASNEKLFF	TGTGCCAGCAGGCGCGACAGGGCCTCTAATGAAAAACTGTTTTTT
TRBV5-4	NA	NA	TRBJ2-4	CASRPPQGNIQYF	TGTGCCAGCCGACCACCGCAGGGAAACATTCAGTACTTC
TRBV21-1	NA	NA	TRBJ1-2	CASSTNQIRGYTF	TGTGCCAGCAGCACTAACCAAATCCGCGGCTACACCTTC
TRBV3-1/TRBV3-2	NA	few	TRBJ1-6	CASSPRQVNSPLHF	TGTGCCAGCAGCCCGAGACAGGTTAATTCACCCCTCCACTTT
TRBV2	TRBD2	NA	TRBJ2-4	CASRRRLAIQNIQYF	TGTGCCAGCAGAAGACGACTAGCTATCCAAAACATTCAGTACTTC
TRBV7-8	TRBD1	NA	TRBJ1-2	CASGWTGSSYGYTF	TGTGCCAGCGGTTGGACAGGGTCATCGTATGGCTACACCTTC
TRBV16	TRBD1	NA	TRBJ1-6	CASRLGTAQVLHF	TGTGCCAGCAGGCTCGGGACAGCCCAAGTACTCCACTTT
TRBV7-3	NA	once	TRBJ2-3	CASSLNPVVPGVDTQYF	TGTGCCAGCAGCTTAAATCCGGTGGTGCCCGGGGTAGATACGCAGTATTTT
TRBV3-1/TRBV3-2	NA	NA	TRBJ2-7	CASSQDSGYEQYF	TGTGCCAGCAGCCAAGATTCAGGATACGAGCAGTACTTC
TRBV6-5	NA	NA	TRBJ1-2	CASSSRGINYGYTF	TGTGCCAGCAGCTCACGGGGGATAAACTATGGCTACACCTTC
TRBV3-1/TRBV3-2	NA	NA	TRBJ2-3	CASSQLGVPGTDTQYF	TGTGCCAGCAGCCAGCTCGGAGTGCCCGGCACAGATACGCAGTATTTT
TRBV5-1	NA	NA	TRBJ2-3	CASSSELDTQYF	TGCGCCAGCAGCTCCGAGCTGGATACGCAGTATTTT
TRBV5-4	NA	NA	TRBJ2-1	CASSLDGGAYNEQFF	TGTGCCAGCAGCTTGGATGGCGGGGCCTACAATGAGCAGTTCTTC
TRBV7-7	NA	NA	TRBJ2-3	CASSPGMSTDTQYF	TGTGCCAGCAGCCCCGGGATGAGCACAGATACGCAGTATTTT
TRBV6-5	NA	NA	TRBJ2-1	CASSPVLGAGEQFF	TGTGCCAGCAGCCCCGTCTTAGGGGCGGGAGAGCAGTTCTTC
TRBV7-9	TRBD1	NA	TRBJ1-4	CASRPDIRQGFNEKLFF	TGTGCCAGCAGACCTGACATCCGACAGGGCTTTAATGAAAAACTGTTTTTT
TRBV11-3	NA	once	TRBJ1-1	CASSLDQGPNTEAFF	TGTGCCAGCAGCTTAGATCAGGGGCCGAACACTGAAGCTTTCTTT
TRBV6-5	NA	NA	TRBJ1-2	CASSGGYFYGYTF	TGTGCCAGCAGCGGAGGGTACTTCTATGGCTACACCTTC